This TCR beta chain was identified in a study of blood T cell repertoires in COVID-19 (TCRdb year 2020). Looking at the study overall: Samples covering the acute and convalescent phases of COVID-19 were provided by collaborators in the United States, Italy and Spain. Where HLA class I and class II types were available, the types were taken from metadata supplied by the sample provider, not from assay-based typing. The repertoires were released in a freely available public database intended as a resource for research on the immune response to SARS-CoV-2. The samples were drawn from two sources: the first 160 participants of the ongoing ImmuneRACE study, and about 1,300 subjects contributed by 6 global collaborators. Nearly every sample came with metadata listing a de-identified subject ID, COVID-19 status, age in years and sex. The prospective study material was composed of cDNA or gDNA derived from T cells, B-cell-depleted T cells, or PBMCs. The dataset comprised deeply sampled blood TCRbeta repertoires from subjects exposed to, actively infected with, or recovered from COVID-19.

Broader findings and caveats from the paper: How much clinical and demographic metadata was included differed by source and by participant, and the metadata was provided uncurated.

TCRbeta CDR3 regions were amplified from genomic DNA by means of the immunoSEQ Assay, a bias-controlled multiplex PCR. Concerning the study's data processing: The number of nucleated cells in each sample was estimated from the amplification of reference gene primers within the assay. To quantify the absolute abundance of each unique TCRbeta CDR3 rearrangement, sequence reads were collapsed and filtered. For each sample, productive Simpson clonality was calculated by taking the square root of Simpson's diversity index across productive rearrangements. This is the immuneACCESS table as TCRdb keeps it, with only in-frame sequences that have V and J called. A part of the clones is gone; compared with another copy, unresolved V genes explain less than half, and the rest is unexplained. The D gene and trimming were derived from the DNA, and the V and J assignments and clone size from that table. This sample holds roughly 15,000 clones; roughly nine tenths were observed only once. The leading ten clones occupy approximately 3% of the sample.

Whole blood was collected in K2EDTA tubes by collaborating institutions according to the institutions' own protocols. For TCRbeta analysis, collaborators shipped samples in one of three forms: frozen whole blood, isolated PBMCs, or DNA extracted from either of those sample types. The CDR3 sequence holds 14 residues, the cysteine and phenylalanine included. Only CDR3 DNA remains: 42 bases, in frame from the first base. V and J are truncated by 7 bases and 5 bases respectively, leaving an intervening sequence of 17 bases. CDR1 LNHDA and CDR2 SQIVND were looked up in the germline V gene (reference sequence). Worth noting for this clone: What this receptor recognizes is not known. No qualities accompany the bases; no much larger clone lies one base away.

The sample taken for sequencing was peripheral blood. Recombination joined TRBV19 with TRBJ1-1, and possibly TRBD1, on 5 matching bases. The receptor was isolated from a human donor in a cohort sampled during active COVID-19. DNA sequence: TGTGCCAGTAAGGTGGAGGGGATAGTAACTGAAGCTTTCTTT. Its protein reads: CASKVEGIVTEAFF.